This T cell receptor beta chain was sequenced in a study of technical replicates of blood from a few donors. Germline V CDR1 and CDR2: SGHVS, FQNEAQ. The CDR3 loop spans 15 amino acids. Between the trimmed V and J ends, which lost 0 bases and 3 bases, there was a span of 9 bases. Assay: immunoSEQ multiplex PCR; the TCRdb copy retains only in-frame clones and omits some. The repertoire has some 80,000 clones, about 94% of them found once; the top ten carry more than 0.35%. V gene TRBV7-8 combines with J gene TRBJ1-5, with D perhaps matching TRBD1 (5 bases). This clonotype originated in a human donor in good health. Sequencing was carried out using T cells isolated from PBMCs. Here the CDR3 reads CASSLARAYNQPQHF. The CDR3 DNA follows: TGTGCCAGCAGCTTAGCCAGGGCATACAATCAGCCCCAGCATTTT.